A selection of T cell receptor beta chains follows, all from one sample in a study of blood T cell repertoires in COVID-19. Generated by immunoSEQ multiplex PCR, the TCRdb table keeps only in-frame clones and is missing some. This sample has 250,000 or so clones; around 80% occur once, and the top ten carry 4.2%. The sample comprised peripheral blood. Receptor source: a man aged 55 to 70 with acute or convalescent COVID-19. Both conserved end residues are part of each CDR3. Each record gives: V gene, clone size, D gene, J gene, CDR3 protein, CDR3 DNA. A D gene is named only where the DNA matches it firmly. Clone size is not always given. Where it is, it says once, few, many or a class for expanded clones.

V: TRBV6-1
size: NA
D: NA
J: TRBJ1-2
CDR3: CASSDAGYGYTF
DNA: TGTGCCAGCAGTGATGCAGGGTACGGCTACACCTTC

V: TRBV4-2
size: NA
D: NA
J: TRBJ2-5
CDR3: CASTLTTPTAYQETQYF
DNA: TGTGCCAGCACACTGACTACTCCCACTGCGTACCAAGAGACCCAGTACTTC

V: TRBV7-3
size: NA
D: TRBD1
J: TRBJ2-5
CDR3: CASSLGGQGLETQYF
DNA: TGTGCCAGCAGCTTAGGTGGACAGGGGTTAGAGACCCAGTACTTC

V: TRBV2
size: NA
D: NA
J: TRBJ2-2
CDR3: CASSAGIHTGELFF
DNA: TGTGCCAGCAGTGCCGGGATTCACACCGGGGAGCTGTTTTTT

V: TRBV10-3
size: NA
D: NA
J: TRBJ1-5
CDR3: CAISDGGAVSNQPQHF
DNA: TGTGCCATCAGTGATGGGGGGGCGGTCAGCAATCAGCCCCAGCATTTT

V: TRBV6-5
size: NA
D: NA
J: TRBJ1-5
CDR3: CASSYGEGEGQPQHF
DNA: TGTGCCAGCAGTTACGGGGAAGGGGAGGGTCAGCCCCAGCATTTT

V: TRBV7-3
size: NA
D: TRBD2
J: TRBJ2-1
CDR3: CASSSLGTSGTSGQFF
DNA: TGTGCCAGCAGCTCCCTCGGGACTAGCGGCACCTCGGGGCAGTTCTTC

V: TRBV19
size: once
D: TRBD2
J: TRBJ2-7
CDR3: CASRAIAGGTYEQYF
DNA: TGTGCCAGTAGGGCTATAGCGGGAGGAACCTACGAGCAGTACTTC

V: TRBV2
size: NA
D: NA
J: TRBJ1-4
CDR3: CASSLLSAANEKLFF
DNA: TGTGCCAGCTCCCTACTGTCGGCGGCTAATGAAAAACTGTTTTTT

V: TRBV6-2/TRBV6-3
size: few
D: NA
J: TRBJ2-7
CDR3: CASSPFVEQYF
DNA: TGTGCCAGCAGTCCATTTGTGGAGCAGTACTTC

V: TRBV12-3/TRBV12-4
size: NA
D: NA
J: TRBJ2-1
CDR3: CASSFQGADEQFF
DNA: TGTGCCAGCAGTTTTCAAGGGGCTGATGAGCAGTTCTTC

V: TRBV10-3
size: NA
D: TRBD2
J: TRBJ2-7
CDR3: CAIRTSGGDEQYF
DNA: TGTGCCATCAGAACTAGCGGGGGCGACGAGCAGTACTTC

V: TRBV19
size: NA
D: NA
J: TRBJ2-7
CDR3: CASSPSGGRNYEQYF
DNA: TGTGCCAGTAGTCCCTCAGGGGGGCGCAACTACGAGCAGTACTTC

V: TRBV10-3
size: NA
D: NA
J: TRBJ2-1
CDR3: CAISEGRAGNEQFF
DNA: TGTGCCATCAGTGAGGGGCGGGCGGGCAATGAGCAGTTCTTC

V: TRBV19
size: NA
D: TRBD1
J: TRBJ2-2
CDR3: CASSISGQRNTGELFF
DNA: TGTGCCAGTAGTATATCGGGACAGCGAAACACCGGGGAGCTGTTTTTT

V: TRBV6-2/TRBV6-3
size: once
D: NA
J: TRBJ1-5
CDR3: CASSYVGARGGGNQPQHF
DNA: TGTGCCAGCAGTTACGTTGGGGCCAGGGGAGGGGGCAATCAGCCCCAGCATTTT

V: TRBV28
size: NA
D: NA
J: TRBJ2-5
CDR3: CASSQTLYQETQYF
DNA: TGTGCCAGCAGTCAGACACTGTACCAAGAGACCCAGTACTTC

V: TRBV5-4
size: once
D: TRBD1
J: TRBJ1-5
CDR3: CAITHSDRGNQPQHF
DNA: TGTGCCATCACCCACTCGGACAGGGGGAATCAGCCCCAGCATTTT

V: TRBV18
size: NA
D: NA
J: TRBJ1-3
CDR3: CASSPGQHSGNTIYF
DNA: TGTGCCAGCTCACCAGGACAGCACTCTGGAAACACCATATATTTT

V: TRBV20-1
size: NA
D: NA
J: TRBJ2-3
CDR3: CSASHGSGTDTQYF
DNA: TGCAGTGCTAGTCACGGGAGCGGCACAGATACGCAGTATTTT

V: TRBV12-3/TRBV12-4
size: NA
D: NA
J: TRBJ1-2
CDR3: CASSFDRNYGYTF
DNA: TGTGCCAGCAGTTTTGACAGGAACTATGGCTACACCTTC

V: TRBV9
size: NA
D: NA
J: TRBJ1-1
CDR3: CASSQGSGTEAFF
DNA: TGTGCCAGCAGCCAGGGGTCAGGCACTGAAGCTTTCTTT

V: TRBV11-2
size: NA
D: TRBD2
J: TRBJ2-3
CDR3: CASSLALAGDTQYF
DNA: TGTGCCAGCAGCTTAGCCCTAGCGGGGGACACGCAGTATTTT

V: TRBV5-1
size: NA
D: TRBD2
J: TRBJ2-3
CDR3: CASSLVSGASGGTDTQYF
DNA: TGCGCCAGCAGCTTGGTTTCGGGGGCTAGCGGGGGCACAGATACGCAGTATTTT

V: TRBV27
size: few
D: NA
J: TRBJ2-7
CDR3: CASRRGSSYEQYF
DNA: TGTGCCAGCAGAAGGGGCTCCTCCTACGAGCAGTACTTC

V: TRBV6-5
size: NA
D: TRBD1
J: TRBJ2-7
CDR3: CASSYGGQGGEQYF
DNA: TGTGCCAGCAGTTACGGGGGACAGGGTGGCGAGCAGTACTTC

V: TRBV19
size: NA
D: TRBD2
J: TRBJ2-1
CDR3: CASSITPGTRGNEQFF
DNA: TGTGCCAGTAGTATTACCCCCGGGACTAGGGGCAATGAGCAGTTCTTC

V: TRBV5-4
size: NA
D: TRBD1
J: TRBJ2-4
CDR3: CASRATGGAKNIQYF
DNA: TGTGCCAGCAGGGCCACAGGGGGCGCCAAAAACATTCAGTACTTC

V: TRBV11-2
size: NA
D: NA
J: TRBJ2-7
CDR3: CASSLALAGYEQYF
DNA: TGTGCCAGCAGCTTAGCATTGGCGGGCTACGAGCAGTACTTC

V: TRBV9
size: NA
D: TRBD2
J: TRBJ2-5
CDR3: CASSQYPSREGRETQYF
DNA: TGTGCCAGCAGCCAGTACCCCTCCCGGGAGGGAAGAGAGACCCAGTACTTC

V: TRBV6-5
size: few
D: NA
J: TRBJ2-5
CDR3: CASSDQTRMETQYF
DNA: TGTGCCAGCAGCGACCAGACTAGAATGGAGACCCAGTACTTC

V: TRBV18
size: few
D: TRBD1
J: TRBJ1-1
CDR3: CASSPLQGGAFF
DNA: TGTGCCAGCTCACCCTTACAGGGGGGAGCTTTCTTT

V: TRBV7-9
size: NA
D: TRBD1
J: TRBJ2-7
CDR3: CASSTRQGGLDEQYF
DNA: TGTGCCAGCAGCACCCGACAGGGGGGCCTGGACGAGCAGTACTTC

V: TRBV19
size: NA
D: TRBD2
J: TRBJ2-3
CDR3: CASSTFGLAGTSTDTQYF
DNA: TGTGCCAGTAGTACGTTCGGGCTAGCGGGAACTAGCACAGATACGCAGTATTTT

V: TRBV9
size: NA
D: TRBD2
J: TRBJ2-7
CDR3: CARPSGGIYEQYF
DNA: TGTGCCAGACCTAGCGGGGGTATCTACGAGCAGTACTTC

V: TRBV19
size: NA
D: TRBD2
J: TRBJ2-7
CDR3: CASSWREWSEQYF
DNA: TGTGCCAGTAGTTGGCGGGAGTGGAGCGAGCAGTACTTC

V: TRBV19
size: once
D: TRBD1
J: TRBJ1-1
CDR3: CASSPQGSNTEAFF
DNA: TGTGCCAGTAGTCCACAGGGGTCCAACACTGAAGCTTTCTTT